This T cell receptor beta chain is drawn from a study of T cells expressing NK-cell markers. Study background: TCR beta repertoires came from sorted CD3+CD56+NKG2C+, CD3+CD56+NKG2C- and CD3+CD56-NKG2C+ T cells.

CDR3 length: 13 amino acids. CDR1 DFQATT and CDR2 SNEGSKA come from the germline V gene (reference sequence). TCRdb re-called the 5' RACE reads and catalogs CDR3 proteins one per entry, DNA excluded. Its clone listing holds a few hundred thousand distinct CDR3 sequences. The clonotype originates from a man younger than 35 in good health. The sample comprised blood T cells: a sorted CD56 or NKG2C T cell subset, CD4+ or CD8+ T cells, or bulk PBMC T cells (not recorded which). The chain carries TRBV20-1 and TRBJ2-4; the TCRdb D gene call, TRBD2, has no DNA to confirm it. CDR3 region: CSAIRGGLNIQYF.